This T cell receptor (beta chain) emerged from a study of blood T cell repertoires in COVID-19. Study details: Acute-phase and convalescent COVID-19 samples originated in the United States, Italy and Spain.

Under the authors' procedure: Estimates of nucleated cell counts were drawn from the amplification of reference gene primers. The method was immunoSEQ multiplex PCR; TCRdb's version includes in-frame clones alone and lacks a portion of them. V and J calls and clone size are given by that table; D and trimming were obtained from the DNA. The data show a few hundred thousand clones, with roughly four fifths seen just once and approximately 5.4% held by the top ten. Germline CDR1 reads SEHNR; CDR2 reads FQNEAQ (reference sequence). CDR3 length equals 14 residues. Trimming removed 4 bases from V and 9 bases from J; junction bases left unmatched: 10.

The origin of this receptor is a woman between 50 and 59 years old who had recovered from COVID-19. Sequencing input: PBMCs or T cells enriched from blood (not recorded which). The genes are TRBV7-9 and TRBJ1-1, with 8 positions matching TRBD1. The CDR3 bases are TGTGCCAGCAGCTCAACAGGGGGAGGTCCACAAGCTTTCTTT. Translation gives CASSSTGGGPQAFF.